This T cell receptor (beta chain) emerged from a study of shared clonotypes between healthy human individuals (dated by TCRdb to the early 2020s). Regarding the study in general: The cohort included a few men and a couple of women between 18 and 49 years of age. Between about 0.8 and 9 billion PBMCs per donor were obtained by leukapheresis. For each donor, three plates each were used for CD4 naive and CD4 memory, two plates were used for CD8 naive, and one plate was used for CD8 memory. To estimate repertoire size and how much clonotypes are shared between individuals, the study performed deep sequencing of blood TCR repertoires from about five healthy adults. To increase sequencing depth and limit assay-specific biases, different laboratories used diverse techniques to prepare libraries and sequence TCR repertoires. The investigation overall reported the following: Based on pairwise subsampling, the degree of clonotype sharing among donors was expected to be affected by sequencing depth. Compared with non-shared clonotypes, clonotypes shared by all four sorted-subset donors had higher generation probabilities. Naive subsets generally had larger estimated clonotype richness than memory subsets did. Sampling was limited to blood, and TCR repertoires in tissue likely differ from TCR repertoires in blood. The small number of donors limited the genetic and exposure-history diversity represented. When several donors were compared, the shared fraction of clonotypes was approximately 5% for naive CD4, 3.5% to 4% for naive CD8, 2% to 2.5% for memory CD4, and around 0.4% for memory CD8. Rarefaction of sorted-subset datasets indicated incomplete sequencing despite the large sequencing depth.

Via the germline V gene, CDR1 is SGHVS and CDR2 FNYEAQ. V drops 7 bases and J drops 9 bases, leaving 18 bases in between. Counted from cysteine to phenylalanine, this CDR3 has 14 amino acids. The DNA shown is the 42-base CDR3, in frame from base 1. TCR CDR3 regions were amplified from genomic DNA by multiplex PCR using the deep immunoSEQ assay. Extracted genomic DNA from each cell subset was spread evenly across all wells of several immunoSEQ 96-well plates, with each plate serving as a replicate. For sorted subsets, each replicate PCR was loaded with around 200 ng genomic DNA, equivalent to 25,000 to 30,000 T cell genomes. Purified libraries were quantified with a Qubit 3.0 fluorometer, sized on a Bioanalyzer 2100, and re-quantified with the KAPA Library Quantification kit. A separate single-read 150-cycle Illumina NextSeq 550 flow cell was used to sequence each immunoSEQ 96-well plate. On the study's bioinformatics: Because the immunoSEQ output included only junctional sequences and no quality scores, the filtering could not be the same as the filtering used for full-length reads. To assign V/J genes and CDR3, sequences were annotated using PyIR, a Python wrapper for IgBLAST v1.9, with IMGT germline references. Reads were removed for weak V/J assignments (E-value above 1e-6), missing CDR3, stop codons, out-of-frame junctions, or ambiguous translated residues. V3J clonotypes were defined by identical inferred V gene, J gene, and CDR3 amino acid sequence. Percentage overlap between repertoires was calculated by dividing the number of shared unique clonotypes by the size of the smaller repertoire. Repertoire richness was assessed with RTK rarefaction, the Chao1 estimator, and Recon v2.1 estimates of unobserved clonotypes. Generation probabilities were computed with OLGA for all TCRbeta clonotypes obtained by the gDNA method from a handful of donors. In TCRdb, the immuneACCESS table is reduced to in-frame sequences with V and J assigned. These tables do not hold every clone; where another copy was compared, an unresolved V gene accounts for under half, and the others remain unexplained. The V and J calls and the clone size are those of that table, but D and trimming were determined from the DNA. This sample gives about 2.1 million clones in total; over 85% of them show up just once. The top ten clonotypes cover around 1.8% of the sample.

CD8 naive samples were obtained by positive selection for CCR7 among CD45RO-negative cells, yielding a CD45RA+CCR7+ population from which TemRA cells were excluded. Donors were healthy HIV-negative adults with no recently reported acute infections or vaccinations. Every donor was a Caucasian adult living in Nashville, Tennessee, USA. After blood collection by leukapheresis, PBMCs were isolated using Ficoll-Histopaque density gradient centrifugation and then cryopreserved in the vapor phase of liquid nitrogen. Purity and quantity of every magnetically sorted T cell population were checked by analytical flow cytometry. Each sorted fraction had its genomic DNA isolated and then quantified by UV absorbance on a Nanodrop 2000c. Notes on this clone: Its antigen remains undetermined. No base quality values were provided; no much bigger clone lies one nucleotide off.

Sequencing was carried out using naive CD8+ T cells from PBMCs. The cell subset or site label on this specimen signifies: CD45RA+CCR7+. The clonotype comes from a man in his late teens or twenties in good health. Some clones in this sample may be carry-over from other donors' samples. The V gene is TRBV7-6 and the J gene is TRBJ2-2, with no confident D gene call. The sequence in DNA is TGTGCCAGCACCAAGCTTAGTACTAACCGGGAGCTGTTTTTT. Its translation is CASTKLSTNRELFF.